Listed below are T cell receptor beta chains from one sample, sequenced in a study of beta chain features in type 1 diabetes. Measured with immunoSEQ multiplex PCR; TCRdb has only the in-frame clones, and not every one. Of about 650,000 clones in the sample, 12% were seen once. The specimen was naive CD4+ T cells from blood. These receptors were obtained from a young man with type 1 diabetes. CDR3s include the opening cysteine and the closing phenylalanine or tryptophan. The order of the fields is J gene, D gene, V gene, clone size, CDR3 DNA, CDR3 protein. A D gene is named only where the DNA matches it firmly. Size values are once, few and many counts, or a class for expanded clones, and some rows have none.

TRBJ2-2 TRBD1 TRBV4-2 few TGTGCCAGCAGCCCCCGGACAGGGGAGAACACCGGGGAGCTGTTTTTT CASSPRTGENTGELFF
TRBJ1-5 NA TRBV4-3 few TGCGCCAGCAGCCAGAATCGGGCCTTTAATCAGCCCCAGCATTTT CASSQNRAFNQPQHF
TRBJ2-5 TRBD1 TRBV27 few TGTGCGGCGGGACAGGGTTCCCAAGAGACCCAGTACTTC CAAGQGSQETQYF
TRBJ2-3 NA TRBV7-9 NA TGTGCCAGCAGCCGGGCCGGCGATACGCAGTATTTT CASSRAGDTQYF
TRBJ2-5 TRBD2 TRBV5-1 few TGCGCCAGCGTGAACGGACGACTAGCGGGGGCCGAGACCCAGTACTTC CASVNGRLAGAETQYF
TRBJ2-2 NA TRBV7-9 NA TGTGCCAGCAGCCTGACCGGGGAGCTGTTTTTT CASSLTGELFF
TRBJ2-5 NA TRBV29-1 few TGCAGCGTACTCCCGGGACAACAAGAGACCCAGTACTTC CSVLPGQQETQYF
TRBJ2-3 TRBD1 TRBV6-6 NA TGTGCCAGCAGTAGGGGGCCGGACGATACGCAGTATTTT CASSRGPDDTQYF
TRBJ2-1 NA TRBV13 few TGTGCCAGCAGCTTAGGTCAGGGTTCCTACAATGAGCAGTTCTTC CASSLGQGSYNEQFF
TRBJ2-7 TRBD1 TRBV4-2 NA TGTGCCAGCAGCTACGGGACAGGGGCGGGGGAGCAGTACTTC CASSYGTGAGEQYF
TRBJ1-1 NA TRBV29-1 few TGCAGCGTTGGAGGGACGGAGTACACTGAAGCTTTCTTT CSVGGTEYTEAFF
TRBJ1-2 NA TRBV10-3 NA TGTGCCATCAGTGTCTACAGGGCTAACTATGGCTACACCTTC CAISVYRANYGYTF
TRBJ2-7 NA TRBV11-2 few TGTGCCAGCAGCTTAAACGAGGGACTCTCCTCCTACGAGCAGTACTTC CASSLNEGLSSYEQYF
TRBJ2-3 NA TRBV5-1 few TGCGCCAGCAGCTTGGCCGCGGGCGCAGATACGCAGTATTTT CASSLAAGADTQYF
TRBJ2-1 NA TRBV9 NA TGTGCCAGCAGCGTCCCTGCGGGTGAGCAGTTCTTC CASSVPAGEQFF
TRBJ2-3 TRBD2 TRBV5-4 NA TGTGCCAGCAGCGCAGGGACTAGCGGGGGGGCCGTCACAGATACGCAGTATTTT CASSAGTSGGAVTDTQYF
TRBJ1-2 NA TRBV5-6 NA TGTGCCAGCAGCTTCCCTGCGGGAGTCGAGGGGATCGTCGGCTACACCTTC CASSFPAGVEGIVGYTF
TRBJ2-1 NA TRBV5-1 few TGCGCCAGCAGCAAGGAAGGGGGAAGGAATGAGCAGTTCTTC CASSKEGGRNEQFF
TRBJ1-5 NA TRBV7-2 few TGTGCCAGCAGCCCAGGGGCGCTCTACCAGCCCCAGCATTTT CASSPGALYQPQHF
TRBJ2-3 NA TRBV6-5 NA TGTGCCAGCAGTCCCAGGCCTTCTAGCACAGATACGCAGTATTTT CASSPRPSSTDTQYF
TRBJ2-7 NA TRBV7-2 few TGTGCCAGCAGCTTAGCGGCAGGGAACTACGAGCAGTACTTC CASSLAAGNYEQYF
TRBJ1-1 NA TRBV18 NA TGTGCCAGCTCGCTCCGTGAGGCAGGGAACACTGAAGCTTTCTTT CASSLREAGNTEAFF
TRBJ2-5 TRBD2 TRBV5-4 few TGTGCCAGCAGCGGGGGACTAGCGGGGAAGGAGACCCAGTACTTC CASSGGLAGKETQYF
TRBJ1-4 NA TRBV6-5 NA TGTGCCAGCAGTTACTCGAGGGGCACTAATGAAAAACTGTTTTTT CASSYSRGTNEKLFF
TRBJ1-1 NA TRBV9 NA TGTGCCAGCAGCGTAGGGGGGCGACCTCCAGCTGAAGCTTTCTTT CASSVGGRPPAEAFF
TRBJ2-4 NA TRBV6-5 NA TGTGCCAGCAGTTACTCGATGGGGAGCTCCAAAAACATTCAGTACTTC CASSYSMGSSKNIQYF
TRBJ1-2 TRBD1 TRBV2 few TGTGCCAGCAGAGTTTCGGGACAGGACAACTATGGCTACACCTTC CASRVSGQDNYGYTF
TRBJ2-7 NA TRBV15 few TGTGCCACCAGCAGAGACCCCGCGCCTATCTACGAGCAGTACTTC CATSRDPAPIYEQYF
TRBJ1-6 NA TRBV6-6 few TGTGCCAGCAGTTACGGGATCTCCTATAATTCACCCCTCCACTTT CASSYGISYNSPLHF
TRBJ2-3 NA TRBV2 NA TGTGCCAGCAGCCCTGGGCGGGGCCGAGGCACAGATACGCAGTATTTT CASSPGRGRGTDTQYF
TRBJ1-2 NA TRBV5-4 NA TGTGCCAGCAGCTTGCAGGGAGGAGGCTACACCTTC CASSLQGGGYTF
TRBJ1-6 NA TRBV2 NA TGTGCCAGCAATGGACGGGGAAATTCACCCCTCCACTTT CASNGRGNSPLHF
TRBJ2-7 TRBD1 TRBV20-1 NA TGCAGTGCGAACGGACAGGACGTGCAGTACTTC CSANGQDVQYF
TRBJ1-2 NA TRBV4-3 NA TGCGCCAGCAGCCAAGATATATGGGGGAACTATGGCTACACCTTC CASSQDIWGNYGYTF
TRBJ2-2 TRBD1 TRBV4-3 NA TGCGCCAGCACCCTCACGGGCCAGGGGGCGACCGGGGAGCTGTTTTTT CASTLTGQGATGELFF
TRBJ2-7 NA TRBV7-2 NA TGTGCCAGCAGCCGGGTAGGGGCCTACGAGCAGTACTTC CASSRVGAYEQYF
TRBJ2-7 NA TRBV7-2 few TGTGCCAGCAGCTTACGGCAGGACTCCTACGAGCAGTACTTC CASSLRQDSYEQYF